A selection of T cell receptor beta chains follows, all from one sample in a study of shared clonotypes between healthy human individuals. Sequenced by immunoSEQ multiplex PCR; TCRdb stores in-frame clones only, minus some. The sample includes roughly 570,000 clones, roughly 98% of them seen just once. The sample taken for sequencing was naive CD8+ T cells sorted from blood. The receptors come from a man aged 25-45 years in good health. CDR3s include the opening cysteine and the closing phenylalanine or tryptophan. D genes are given only for firm matches. Clone size, where shown, is once, few, many, or a class for clones that have expanded.

j_gene,abundance,v_gene,d_gene,CDR3nt,CDR3aa
TRBJ2-3,-,TRBV2,-,TGTGCCAGTAACGCAGGTGGATTGAAGGGCGTTCTCACAGATACGCAGTATTTT,CASNAGGLKGVLTDTQYF
TRBJ1-5,-,TRBV9,-,TGTGCCAGCAGCCCTCAGGAAATTAGCAATCAGCCCCAGCATTTT,CASSPQEISNQPQHF
TRBJ1-2,-,TRBV10-3,-,TGTGCCATCAGTGAGTCCCCAGTGGGCAGTCCGCCTAACTATGGCTACACCTTC,CAISESPVGSPPNYGYTF
TRBJ1-2,-,TRBV19,-,TGTGCCACTCTTGGCCATGGCTACACCTTC,CATLGHGYTF
TRBJ2-7,-,TRBV11-1,-,TGTGCCAGCAGCTTAGAGGGCTACGAGCAGTACTTC,CASSLEGYEQYF
TRBJ1-3,-,TRBV27,-,TGTGCCAGCCGGAGAGGAAACACCATATATTTT,CASRRGNTIYF
TRBJ1-5,-,TRBV11-2,-,TGTGCCAGCAGCTTAGAGTGGGGCCAGCCCCAGCATTTT,CASSLEWGQPQHF
TRBJ2-5,once,TRBV5-1,-,TGCGCCAGCAGCCAGGCAGGGGAAGAGACCCAGTACTTC,CASSQAGEETQYF
TRBJ2-5,-,TRBV7-9,-,TGTGCCAGCAGCGCGCGGGGAGGAGGAAGGTACCAAGAGACCCAGTACTTC,CASSARGGGRYQETQYF
TRBJ2-7,-,TRBV7-6,TRBD1,TGTGCCAGCAGCTTAGCGGGACAGGGAAGGAACGAGCAGTACTTC,CASSLAGQGRNEQYF
TRBJ2-1,-,TRBV7-6,-,TGTGCCAGCAGCTTAGGACACCACAGCTCCTACAATGAGCAGTTCTTC,CASSLGHHSSYNEQFF
TRBJ2-7,-,TRBV15,TRBD2,TGTGCCACCAGGAAGGGGGCGGGAGGGCCTTCCGGATACGAGCAGTACTTC,CATRKGAGGPSGYEQYF
TRBJ2-7,-,TRBV11-2,TRBD1,TGTGCCAGCAGCTTTGGGACAGGGACCTACGAGCAGTACTTC,CASSFGTGTYEQYF
TRBJ2-7,-,TRBV28,TRBD1,TGTGCCAGCAGTTCCCGGACAGGGCGGTTCGAGCAGTACTTC,CASSSRTGRFEQYF
TRBJ2-4,-,TRBV27,-,TGTGCCAGCAGCCCTCCTGAGCGAGGGATTCAGTACTTC,CASSPPERGIQYF
TRBJ2-1,-,TRBV10-3,-,TGTGCCATCAGTGATGGCCCCCGAAACAACAATGAGCAGTTCTTC,CAISDGPRNNNEQFF
TRBJ2-2,-,TRBV29-1,TRBD2,TGCAGCGTTGTTATGTTTGGGACTAGCCCTACCGGGGAGCTGTTTTTT,CSVVMFGTSPTGELFF
TRBJ2-7,-,TRBV11-2,-,TGTGCCAGCAGCCCACCCCCCCGAGACGAGCAGTACTTC,CASSPPPRDEQYF
TRBJ2-7,-,TRBV4-1,TRBD2,TGCGCCAGCAGCCAAGTAGCGGGAGGGTCCTACGAGCAGTACTTC,CASSQVAGGSYEQYF
TRBJ1-3,once,TRBV28,TRBD1,TGTGCCAGCACCCTCTGGAGGACAGGTCCGCGAAACACCATATATTTT,CASTLWRTGPRNTIYF
TRBJ2-7,-,TRBV27,-,TGTGCCAGCAGTCGGTCAACGGACTACGAGCAGTACTTC,CASSRSTDYEQYF
TRBJ2-7,once,TRBV29-1,-,TGCAGCGTTGAAGTTCCATTGGGAATCACCTATTACGAGCAGTACTTC,CSVEVPLGITYYEQYF
TRBJ1-1,-,TRBV4-1,TRBD1,TGCGCCAGCAGCCTTGGACAGGGGGCTCTGACGGAAGCTTTCTTT,CASSLGQGALTEAFF
TRBJ2-1,once,TRBV7-9,-,TGTGCCAGCAGCACAGGACGGGACAATGAGCAGTTCTTC,CASSTGRDNEQFF
TRBJ2-7,-,TRBV10-2,-,TGCGCCAGCAGTACCGAACCCTACGAGCAGTACTTC,CASSTEPYEQYF
TRBJ2-5,-,TRBV7-9,-,TGTGCCAGCAGCCCACCAGGGGAGGGGTACCAAGAGACCCAGTACTTC,CASSPPGEGYQETQYF
TRBJ2-7,-,TRBV5-6,-,TGTGCCAGCAGCTTGGGAGGAGGGGGGTCCTACGAGCAGTACTTC,CASSLGGGGSYEQYF
TRBJ2-1,-,TRBV13,TRBD1,TGTGCCACCAGCAGGACAGGGGACAATGAGCAGTTCTTC,CATSRTGDNEQFF
TRBJ2-7,-,TRBV6-1,TRBD1,TGTGCCAGCAGTGAATGGACAGGGCACTACGAGCAGTACTTC,CASSEWTGHYEQYF
TRBJ2-1,-,TRBV7-9,TRBD2,TGTGCCAGCAGCTCAGCATTCGGGGGAGGGCCCTCCGATGAGCAGTTCTTC,CASSSAFGGGPSDEQFF
TRBJ2-1,-,TRBV28,TRBD2,TGTGCCAGCAACGTGGGAGGGTCCTACAATGAGCAGTTCTTC,CASNVGGSYNEQFF
TRBJ2-3,-,TRBV28,TRBD2,TGTGCCAGCAGTTTTTTAGCGGGAGAGATCACAGATACGCAGTATTTT,CASSFLAGEITDTQYF